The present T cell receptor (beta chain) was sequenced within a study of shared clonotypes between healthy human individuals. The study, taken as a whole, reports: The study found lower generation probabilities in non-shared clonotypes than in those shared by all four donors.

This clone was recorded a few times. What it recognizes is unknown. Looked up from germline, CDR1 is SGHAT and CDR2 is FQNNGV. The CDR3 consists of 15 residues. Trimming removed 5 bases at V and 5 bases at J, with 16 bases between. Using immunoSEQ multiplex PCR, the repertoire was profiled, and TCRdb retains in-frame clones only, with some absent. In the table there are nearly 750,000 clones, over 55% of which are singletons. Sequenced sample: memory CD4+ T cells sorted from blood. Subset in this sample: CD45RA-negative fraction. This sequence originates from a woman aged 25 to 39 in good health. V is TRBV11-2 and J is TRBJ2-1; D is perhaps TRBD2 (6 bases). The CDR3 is CASSIAGTSNNEQFF. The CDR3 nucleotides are TGTGCCAGCAGCATCGCCGGGACTTCTAACAATGAGCAGTTCTTC.